This T cell receptor beta chain comes out of a study of blood T cell repertoires in COVID-19. Study details: The analysed material was cDNA or gDNA that came from T cells, B-cell-depleted T cells, or PBMCs.

In the original workflow: Scientists estimated how many nucleated cells there were by amplifying reference gene primers. The assay was immunoSEQ multiplex PCR, and TCRdb's table has in-frame clones only and misses some. The V and J calls and the clone size are those of that table, but D and trimming were determined from the DNA. The table has about 120,000 clones, over 75% seen once. The sequence came from a man older than 75 with acute or convalescent COVID-19. Sequenced input: peripheral blood.

CDR3 loop: CASSQDDGQPNTEAFF. DNA for the CDR3: TGCGCCAGCAGCCAAGATGACGGACAGCCGAACACTGAAGCTTTCTTT. The V call is TRBV4-3, the J call TRBJ1-1; weak D call: TRBD1 (6 bases). Germline assignment: CDR1 LGHNA and CDR2 YSLEER. The CDR3 has 16 amino acids. V was clipped by 0 bases and J by 1 base, with 12 bases between them.